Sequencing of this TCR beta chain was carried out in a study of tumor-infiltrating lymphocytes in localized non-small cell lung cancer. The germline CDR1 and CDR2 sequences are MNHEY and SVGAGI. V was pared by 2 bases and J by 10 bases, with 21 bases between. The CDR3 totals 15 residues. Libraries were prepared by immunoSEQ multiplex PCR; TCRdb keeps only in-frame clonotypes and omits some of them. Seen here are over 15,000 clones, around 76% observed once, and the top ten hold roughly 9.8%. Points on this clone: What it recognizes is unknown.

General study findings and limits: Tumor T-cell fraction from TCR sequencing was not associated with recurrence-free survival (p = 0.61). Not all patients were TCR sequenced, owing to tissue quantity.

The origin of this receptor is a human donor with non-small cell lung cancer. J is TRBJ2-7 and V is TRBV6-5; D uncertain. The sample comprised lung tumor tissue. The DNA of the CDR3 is TGTGCCAGCAGTTACGAGGTGTCTCCTCGATCTGGACAGTACTTC. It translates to CASSYEVSPRSGQYF.